These 25 T cell receptor beta chains share one sample of origin, sequenced in a study of siplizumab effects on memory and regulatory T cells. TCRdb's table, derived via immunoSEQ multiplex PCR, lists solely in-frame clones and lacks some. The table lists approximately 100,000 clones, 80% to 95% of them singletons. The sequenced sample consisted of non-Treg CD4+ T cells sorted from blood. These receptors were obtained from a human donor in good health.

The V call is TRBV19, the J call TRBJ2-5; D unclear. V shed 5 bases and J shed 0 bases, with 7 bases lying between them. Germline V lookup: CDR1 LNHDA, CDR2 SQIVND (reference sequence). The CDR3 is made up of 13 amino acids. DNA of the CDR3: TGTGCCAGTAGTGTTCAGGACCAAGAGACCCAGTACTTC. It specifies CASSVQDQETQYF.

The rearrangement uses TRBV30 and TRBJ1-1, with 7 positions matching TRBD1. Germline V CDR1 and CDR2: GTSNPN, SVGIG (reference sequence). The CDR3 contains 14 residues. V gave up 3 bases and J gave up 0 bases; unmatched junction bases: 4. The CDR3, as DNA: TGTGCCTGGAGGACAGGGTTGATGAACACTGAAGCTTTCTTT. Encoded protein: CAWRTGLMNTEAFF.

This rearrangement joins TRBV5-4 to TRBJ2-5; tentatively, D is TRBD1 (6 bases). The CDR3 length is 15 residues. The V and J ends lost 4 bases and 1 base respectively, with 14 bases between them. The germline CDR1 and CDR2 sequences are SGHNT and YYREEE (reference sequence). As DNA, the CDR3 is TGTGCCAGCAGCCCCAGGGGCCCCGGCCAAGAGACCCAGTACTTC. Protein sequence: CASSPRGPGQETQYF.

The chain carries TRBV19 and TRBJ1-1, with unresolved D. Germline V gene lookup returns CDR1 LNHDA and CDR2 SQIVND (reference sequence). V lost 2 bases, J lost 8 bases, and 9 bases lay in between. CDR3 size: 12 residues. The CDR3 region is CASSILWQEAFF. CDR3 coding DNA: TGTGCCAGTAGTATATTATGGCAGGAAGCTTTCTTT. Variable domain in full (rest from reference TRBV19 and TRBJ1-1): DGGITQSPKYLFRKEGQNVTLSCEQNLNHDAMYWYRQDPGQGLRLIYYSQIVNDFQKGDIAEGYSVSREKKESFPLTVTSAQKNPTAFYLCASSILWQEAFFGQGTRLTVV.

This clone was picked up one time. This chain uses TRBV11-2 with TRBJ2-7; D not resolved. This CDR3 spans 12 amino acids. V was cut by 1 base and J by 5 bases, with 6 bases left in between. Germline V gene sequence: CDR1 SGHAT, CDR2 FQNNGV. CDR3 sequence reads: CASSLVPDEQYF. In DNA, the CDR3 is TGTGCCAGCAGCTTAGTTCCAGACGAGCAGTACTTC.

The gene calls are TRBV29-1 and TRBJ1-3; D remains ambiguous. V was cut by 7 bases and J by 0 bases, with 7 bases left in between. The CDR3 is 12 residues long. Germline V gives CDR1 SQVTM, CDR2 ANQGSEA. The CDR3 is CSAVSSGNTIYF. CDR3 nucleotide sequence: TGCAGCGCTGTTAGCTCTGGAAACACCATATATTTT.

The chain couples TRBV5-1 to TRBJ2-3, with TRBD1 matching 9 bases. The CDR3 spans 16 residues. Germline trimming cut 0 bases from V and 5 bases from J; bases unmatched to any gene: 7. Looked up from germline, CDR1 is SGHRS and CDR2 is YFSETQ. Here the CDR3 reads CASSLGGTGSLDTQYF. For the CDR3, the DNA is TGCGCCAGCAGCTTGGGGGGGACAGGGTCTTTAGATACGCAGTATTTT.

This chain uses TRBV5-1 with TRBJ2-1, with TRBD1 matching 8 bases. The V and J ends lost 3 bases and 5 bases, in that order; junction bases with no gene match: 10. The CDR3 extends over 16 amino acids. The germline CDR1 and CDR2 sequences are SGHRS and YFSETQ. For the CDR3, the DNA is TGCGCCAGCAGCTCGACAGGGGTGCCCCTTGACAATGAGCAGTTCTTC. Residues: CASSSTGVPLDNEQFF.

V usage is TRBV6-5 and J usage is TRBJ1-1, with no clear D. The CDR3 runs to 14 residues. Per the germline V gene, CDR1 is MNHEY and CDR2 is SVGAGI. Trimming stripped 7 bases from V and 0 bases from J, with 12 bases between. The DNA of the CDR3 is TGTGCCAGCACCGCCGGTCGGGTGAACACTGAAGCTTTCTTT. Amino acid sequence: CASTAGRVNTEAFF.

CDR3 bases: TGTGCCAGTAGGAAGGGAAATGAGCAGTTCTTC. This translates into CASRKGNEQFF. The chain uses TRBV2 and TRBJ2-1; D ambiguous. Trimming took off 9 bases at V and 7 bases at J, with 10 bases between the two ends. The CDR3 runs to 11 residues. In germline, CDR1 is SNHLY, CDR2 FYNNEI.

The chain has TRBV2 and TRBJ1-4, with D hard to call. CDR3 length equals 11 residues. The germline V and J ends were trimmed by 3 bases and 8 bases, with 4 bases remaining between them. CDR1 and CDR2 from the germline V gene are SNHLY and FYNNEI. CDR3 nucleotides: TGTGCCAGCAGTGATAGAGAAAAACTGTTTTTT. As protein: CASSDREKLFF.

The chain couples TRBV4-2 to TRBJ2-7; TRBD1 matches 8 bases. Germline CDR1 is LGHNA and CDR2 is YNFKEQ. The CDR3 is made up of 13 amino acids. V was clipped by 4 bases and J by 6 bases; unmatched bases: 5. CDR3 bases: TGTGCCAGCAGCCGAACACAGGGGGGCGAGCAGTACTTC. Amino acid sequence: CASSRTQGGEQYF.

CDR3 sequence reads: CASSLGTGVNQPQHF. CDR3 DNA sequence: TGTGCCAGCAGTCTCGGGACAGGGGTAAATCAGCCCCAGCATTTT. This chain links TRBV28 with TRBJ1-5, with 10 bases aligning to TRBD1. The CDR3 length is 15 residues. The V gene's germline CDR1 is MDHEN and CDR2 SYDVKM. The ends lost 5 bases at V and 4 bases at J; junction bases unmatched: 5.

The chain is built from TRBV6-5 and TRBJ1-3; D is undetermined. The CDR3 sequence is 15 residues long. Germline V gene lookup returns CDR1 MNHEY and CDR2 SVGAGI. V was shortened by 2 bases and J by 3 bases, with 11 bases between the two germline ends. The DNA of the CDR3 is TGTGCCAGCAGTTACGATCGGGGTGTTGGAAACACCATATATTTT. It specifies CASSYDRGVGNTIYF.

This chain connects TRBV20-1 to TRBJ1-2; no firm D call. This CDR3 region has 10 residues. V was pared by 3 bases and J by 8 bases, with 7 bases between. CDR1 and CDR2 (germline): DFQATT, SNEGSKA (reference sequence). The CDR3 is CSASERGYTF. The CDR3, as DNA: TGCAGTGCTAGCGAGAGAGGCTACACCTTC.

The chain uses TRBV6-8 and TRBJ1-2, with D unclear. This CDR3 has 11 residues. V was pared by 4 bases and J by 8 bases, with 8 bases between. Germline lookup yields CDR1 MNHGY and CDR2 SAAAGT. This CDR3 is CASSSVGGYTF. The DNA of the CDR3 is TGTGCCAGCAGTTCGGTGGGCGGCTACACCTTC.

The J gene is TRBJ1-2, the V gene TRBV10-1; D unclear. Trimming removed 0 bases at V and 4 bases at J, with 6 bases between. This CDR3 is built from 13 residues. Per germline, CDR1 WNHNN and CDR2 SYGVQD (reference sequence). The CDR3 protein is CASSESGIYGYTF. The CDR3 region has the DNA TGCGCCAGCAGTGAGTCGGGGATCTATGGCTACACCTTC.

This sequence joins TRBV4-2 and TRBJ2-1; 8 positions match TRBD2. CDR3 length equals 17 residues. V trimming: 4 bases; J trimming: 5 bases; junction bases outside the gene matches: 13. The V gene's germline CDR1 is LGHNA and CDR2 YNFKEQ. In nucleotides, the CDR3 is TGTGCCAGCAGCCTTCCTGGGGGTAGCGGGACCAACAATGAGCAGTTCTTC. It translates to CASSLPGGSGTNNEQFF.

The rearrangement uses TRBV21-1 and TRBJ1-1. TRBV21-1 is a pseudogene segment. The CDR3 covers 18 residues. The CDR3 sequence is CASSKVCRAGEMNTEAFF. CDR3 bases: TGTGCCAGCAGCAAAGTATGTAGGGCCGGGGAGATGAACACTGAAGCTTTCTTT.

This clone came up a few times. The chain carries TRBV19 and TRBJ2-2; 11 nucleotides match TRBD1. The length of the CDR3 is 14 residues. Trimming cost V 8 bases and J 4 bases; bases outside gene matches: 3. Germline CDR1 and CDR2: LNHDA and SQIVND (reference sequence). The CDR3 sequence: CASRDRGFTGELFF. The CDR3 region has the DNA TGTGCCAGTCGGGACAGGGGGTTCACCGGGGAGCTGTTTTTT.

The V and J genes are TRBV7-2 and TRBJ1-5; D remains ambiguous. V was pared by 2 bases and J by 6 bases, with 14 bases between. From germline, CDR1 is SGHTA and CDR2 FQGNSA. The CDR3 is 15 amino acids. The CDR3 DNA reads as TGTGCCAGCAGCTTAAGTTGGATCGGGAGTCAGCCCCAGCATTTT. Translation gives CASSLSWIGSQPQHF.

The chain uses TRBV10-3 and TRBJ2-2; TRBD2 is a possible D gene (6 bases). The ends were cut back, 7 bases at V and 1 base at J, with 10 bases in the middle. Germline V gene sequence: CDR1 ENHRY, CDR2 SYGVKD. CDR3 size: 14 residues. The CDR3 here is CAIKFSGNTGELFF. The CDR3 nucleotides read TGTGCCATCAAATTTAGCGGGAACACCGGGGAGCTGTTTTTT.

The rearrangement uses TRBV9 and TRBJ1-1; 7 bases are a match to TRBD1. Germline assignment: CDR1 SGDLS and CDR2 YYNGEE. The CDR3 has 16 amino acids. V shed 1 base, J shed 0 bases, and the junction held 6 bases outside the gene matches. CDR3 sequence (DNA): TGTGCCAGCAGCGTACTGACAGGGCCCCTGAACACTGAAGCTTTCTTT. As protein: CASSVLTGPLNTEAFF.

This sequence joins TRBV2 and TRBJ1-5; TRBD1 aligns across 8 bases. Unmatched junction bases numbered 5, after V lost 2 bases and J lost 5 bases. The CDR3 length is 15 residues. In germline, CDR1 is SNHLY, CDR2 FYNNEI. This chain's CDR3 is CASSEIAGGHQPQHF. CDR3 nucleotides: TGTGCCAGCAGTGAAATTGCAGGGGGCCATCAGCCCCAGCATTTT.

The J gene is TRBJ1-6, the V gene TRBV5-6; 8 bases match TRBD1. The V and J ends lost 5 bases and 7 bases, in that order; junction bases with no gene match: 5. The V gene's germline CDR1 is SGHDT and CDR2 YYEEEE. The CDR3 contains 14 residues. In DNA form, the CDR3 reads TGTGCCAGCAGACCTACAGGGGGGAATTCACCCCTCCACTTT. This codes for CASRPTGGNSPLHF.